The 26 T cell receptor beta chains given below trace back to one sample, sequenced in a study of blood T cell repertoires in COVID-19. Here immunoSEQ multiplex PCR was the method, and the copy in TCRdb shows in-frame clones only, minus some. The sample shows over 200,000 clones, approximately 90% of them seen only once. Sequenced material: PBMCs or T cells enriched from blood (not recorded which). These receptor sequences come from a man aged 25-45 years who had recovered from COVID-19.

V is TRBV27 and J is TRBJ2-3; TRBD2 matches at 14 bases. With V trimmed by 6 bases and J by 4 bases, 6 bases remained unmatched. The CDR3 runs 16 residues. CDR1 and CDR2 from the germline V gene are MNHEY and SMNVEV (reference sequence). CDR3 bases: TGTGCCAGCAGATCCGGGACTAGCGGGAGAGCAGATACGCAGTATTTT. Its translation: CASRSGTSGRADTQYF.

This clone has a single count. This sequence joins TRBV15 and TRBJ2-3, with D perhaps TRBD2 (6 bases). Trimming removed 4 bases from V and 4 bases from J, with 12 bases in between. CDR3 length equals 14 residues. Germline V gives CDR1 LNHNV, CDR2 YYDKDF (reference sequence). The CDR3 is CATSNRTTPDTQYF. Written as DNA, the CDR3 is TGTGCCACCAGCAACAGGACTACACCAGATACGCAGTATTTT.

This clone has more than one count but fewer than ten. The genes are TRBV14 and TRBJ2-1, with 7 bases that match TRBD2. The V segment lost 4 bases and the J segment 4 bases; nucleotides outside the gene matches: 4. Germline loops: CDR1 SGHDN, CDR2 FVKESK. The CDR3 has 14 residues. The CDR3 spells CASSPPGGYNEQFF. In DNA form, the CDR3 reads TGTGCCAGCAGCCCGCCCGGGGGGTACAATGAGCAGTTCTTC.

V usage is TRBV28 and J usage is TRBJ2-7, with D possibly matching TRBD1 (5 bases). The CDR3 has 16 amino acids. V was clipped by 4 bases and J by 8 bases, with 24 bases between them. Germline CDR1 and CDR2: MDHEN and SYDVKM. The CDR3 DNA is TGTGCCAGCAGTTCGCTCAGGGTACCCAACTTAAGACAGCAGTACTTC. Translated: CASSSLRVPNLRQQYF.

This sequence joins TRBV6-2 or TRBV6-3 and TRBJ2-2; 8 bases are shared with TRBD2. The CDR3 spans 15 residues. Germline V gene lookup returns CDR1 MNHEY and CDR2 SVGEGT. The J segment lost 7 bases and the V segment lost 2 bases, leaving 6 bases of the junction unmatched. The CDR3 nucleotides read TGTGCCAGCAGTTACCTCGGACGGGAGGGCGGGGAGCTGTTTTTT. Its protein is CASSYLGREGGELFF.

This clone was detected once. This sequence joins TRBV6-5 and TRBJ1-1; 7 bases are shared with TRBD1. This CDR3 is built from 13 residues. The germline V gene has CDR1 MNHEY and CDR2 SVGAGI. V dropped 6 bases and J dropped 7; count of bases not matched to a gene: 8. The CDR3 here is CASSARQGIEAFF. DNA for the CDR3: TGTGCCAGCAGCGCTCGACAGGGCATTGAAGCTTTCTTT.

This clone was seen once. CDR3: CASSLDSKNTIYF. DNA of the CDR3: TGTGCCAGCAGCTTGGACAGTAAAAACACCATATATTTT. The gene calls are TRBV5-4 and TRBJ1-3; no reliable D call. Germline V gene data show CDR1 as SGHNT and CDR2 as YYREEE (reference sequence). The V end lost 0 bases, the J end lost 6 bases, and 7 bases lay between the germline ends. The CDR3 runs 13 residues.

V and J are TRBV4-3 and TRBJ2-3; 9 bases align to TRBD2. Germline CDR1 reads LGHNA; CDR2 reads YSLEER. The CDR3 runs 18 residues. After removal of 0 bases from V and 3 bases from J, the junction contained 10 bases not matched to a gene. DNA for the CDR3: TGCGCCAGCAGCCAAGATAGTCTCCGGCTAGCGGGGACAGATACGCAGTATTTT. As protein: CASSQDSLRLAGTDTQYF.

This CDR3 reads CASSSVLQGGSSGNTIYF. DNA of the CDR3: TGTGCCAGCAGCTCGGTACTACAGGGTGGCTCGAGTGGAAACACCATATATTTT. The rearrangement uses TRBV13 and TRBJ1-3; TRBD1 might be the D (6 bases). From germline, CDR1 is PRHDT and CDR2 FYEKMQ (reference sequence). The CDR3 has 18 amino acids. Trimming cost V 4 bases and J 3 bases, with 22 bases left between them.

The chain employs TRBV12-3 or TRBV12-4 and TRBJ1-6; D gene ambiguous. V lost 6 bases, J lost 6 bases, and 9 bases lay in between. This CDR3 is built from 13 residues. The CDR3: CASSPTRNSPLHF. The CDR3 nucleotides are TGTGCCAGCAGCCCCACGCGTAATTCACCCCTCCACTTT.

J is TRBJ2-2 and V is TRBV6-4; 9 nucleotides agree with TRBD1. The germline V gene has CDR1 MRHNA and CDR2 SNTAGT. The CDR3 has 16 residues. Losses at the gene ends were 6 bases for V and 3 bases for J; bases not matched to a gene: 8. CDR3 bases: TGTGCCAGCAGCGCCGGGACAGGGCAGGACACCGGGGAGCTGTTTTTT. Translation gives CASSAGTGQDTGELFF.

This clone was seen more than once but under ten times. The DNA for the CDR3 is TGCGCCAGCAGCTTAGCGGGAGCATCAGATACGCAGTATTTT. This codes for CASSLAGASDTQYF. The chain carries TRBV5-1 and TRBJ2-3; TRBD2 matches at 8 bases. The CDR3 totals 14 residues. Germline V CDR1 and CDR2: SGHRS, YFSETQ. The V segment lost 2 bases and the J segment 4 bases; nucleotides outside the gene matches: 3.

CDR3 sequence reads: CASSVSPLARAYNEQFF. DNA for the CDR3: TGTGCCAGCAGCGTATCCCCCCTAGCGAGAGCCTACAATGAGCAGTTCTTC. This rearrangement joins TRBV9 to TRBJ2-1, with D possibly TRBD2 on 6 matching bases. The CDR3 spans 17 residues. Germline V CDR1 and CDR2: SGDLS, YYNGEE. V dropped 1 base and J dropped 2 bases, with 16 bases sitting between them.

This chain joins TRBV12-5 and TRBJ1-1, with 7 bases that match TRBD1. Germline V CDR1 and CDR2: LGHNT, FRNRAP. After removal of 4 bases from V and 4 bases from J, the junction contained 9 bases not matched to a gene. There are 15 residues in the CDR3. The CDR3 DNA is TGTGCTAGTGGTTCACCACTACAGGGGATCACTGAAGCTTTCTTT. Residues: CASGSPLQGITEAFF. The full variable domain, rest sourced from reference TRBV12-5 and TRBJ1-1, is DARVTQTPRHKVTEMGQEVTMRCQPILGHNTVFWYRQTMMQGLELLAYFRNRAPLDDSGMPKDRFSAEMPDATLATLKIQPSEPRDSAVYFCASGSPLQGITEAFFGQGTRLTVV.

The V gene is TRBV28, the J gene TRBJ1-2; D might be TRBD1 (6 bases). From germline, CDR1 is MDHEN and CDR2 SYDVKM. V gave up 5 bases and J gave up 7 bases, with 11 bases separating them. The CDR3 consists of 12 residues. CDR3 coding DNA: TGTGCCAGCAGTGGACAGTTCTTTGGCTACACCTTC. This translates into CASSGQFFGYTF.

The chain carries TRBV4-1 and TRBJ2-1; a possible D gene is TRBD2 (5 bases). The CDR3 totals 15 residues. V lost 4 bases, J lost 0 bases, and 10 bases lay in between. From germline, CDR1 is MGHRA and CDR2 YSYEKL. For the CDR3, the DNA is TGCGCCAGCAGCCCCGGACTGGGCTCCTACAATGAGCAGTTCTTC. It yields the protein CASSPGLGSYNEQFF.

The genes are TRBV9 and TRBJ1-1, with TRBD1 matching 8 bases. The V and J ends lost 6 bases and 0 bases, in that order; junction bases with no gene match: 7. The CDR3 is 15 residues long. Per the germline V gene, CDR1 is SGDLS and CDR2 is YYNGEE. CDR3 sequence reads: CASKGGTGLNTEAFF. CDR3 nucleotides: TGTGCCAGCAAGGGGGGGACAGGCCTGAACACTGAAGCTTTCTTT. Supplemented by reference TRBV9 and TRBJ1-1, the full variable domain reads DSGVTQTPKHLITATGQRVTLRCSPRSGDLSVYWYQQSLDQGLQFLIQYYNGEERAKGNILERFSAQQFPDLHSELNLSSLELGDSALYFCASKGGTGLNTEAFFGQGTRLTVV.

The chain recombines TRBV19 with TRBJ1-6; TRBD1 matches 10 bases. The V and J ends lost 6 bases and 10 bases, in that order; junction bases with no gene match: 6. The germline gives CDR1 LNHDA, CDR2 SQIVND (reference sequence). This CDR3 contains 14 residues. This chain's CDR3 is CASRDDRGRSPLHF. The CDR3 nucleotides read TGTGCCAGTAGAGACGACAGGGGGCGATCACCCCTCCACTTT.

CDR3 nucleotide sequence: TGTGCCAGTAGTATAGCTCTAGCGTGGGAGACCCAGTACTTC. Residues: CASSIALAWETQYF. This sequence joins TRBV19 and TRBJ2-5, with D maybe TRBD2 (6 bases). Germline V gene sequence: CDR1 LNHDA, CDR2 SQIVND (reference sequence). The V and J ends lost 1 base and 5 bases respectively, with 11 bases between them. The CDR3 length is 14 residues. Variable domain in full (rest from reference TRBV19 and TRBJ2-5): DGGITQSPKYLFRKEGQNVTLSCEQNLNHDAMYWYRQDPGQGLRLIYYSQIVNDFQKGDIAEGYSVSREKKESFPLTVTSAQKNPTAFYLCASSIALAWETQYFGPGTRLLVL.

The chain carries TRBV9 and TRBJ2-2; D not resolved. Trimming shortened V by 0 bases and J by 1 base, and 7 bases separated the two germline ends. This CDR3 region has 15 residues. Germline values: CDR1 SGDLS, CDR2 YYNGEE. CDR3 bases: TGTGCCAGCAGCGTAGGTGGCAGGAACACCGGGGAGCTGTTTTTT. This codes for CASSVGGRNTGELFF.

This clone has just a few counts. This rearrangement joins TRBV12-5 to TRBJ2-7; 8 nucleotides align to TRBD1. CDR1 is LGHNT and CDR2 is FRNRAP in the germline V gene. V lost 7 bases, J lost 4 bases, and 15 bases stayed unmatched. The CDR3 is made up of 16 amino acids. The CDR3 protein is CASEANLDRAIYEQYF. The CDR3 coding sequence is TGTGCTAGTGAAGCCAACTTGGACAGGGCAATTTACGAGCAGTACTTC.

J is TRBJ2-3 and V is TRBV24-1; D may be TRBD1 (6 bases). Trimming cost V 3 bases and J 2 bases, with 20 bases left between them. Germline V gene lookup returns CDR1 KGHDR and CDR2 SFDVKD. The CDR3 totals 18 residues. CDR3 coding DNA: TGTGCCACCAGTGATACCCGGACAGCGTCGTTGGACACAGATACGCAGTATTTT. This gives the protein CATSDTRTASLDTDTQYF.

The chain employs TRBV6-5 and TRBJ1-1, with D maybe TRBD1 (5 bases). The germline V gene encodes CDR1 MNHEY and CDR2 SVGAGI. CDR3 length: 13 amino acids. The V end lost 8 bases, the J end lost 0 bases, and 10 bases lay between the germline ends. CDR3 protein: CASAGGMNTEAFF. The CDR3 coding sequence is TGTGCCAGCGCGGGGGGGATGAACACTGAAGCTTTCTTT.

The chain recombines TRBV7-2 with TRBJ2-7; 8 bases are shared with TRBD2. V shed 1 base and J 5 bases; nucleotides not matched to a gene: 7. Germline V gives CDR1 SGHTA, CDR2 FQGNSA. The CDR3 has 15 residues. The CDR3 coding sequence is TGTGCCAGCAGCTTAGTAGGAAGCGGGGGCCACGAGCAGTACTTC. This sequence encodes CASSLVGSGGHEQYF.

This chain links TRBV19 with TRBJ1-5; 8 nucleotides agree with TRBD1. J was trimmed by 6 bases and V by 4 bases; bases with no gene match: 11. The CDR3 extends over 16 amino acids. Per germline, CDR1 LNHDA and CDR2 SQIVND (reference sequence). CDR3 region: CASSTIGQGVSQPQHF. In DNA form, the CDR3 reads TGTGCCAGTAGTACCATTGGACAGGGCGTAAGTCAGCCCCAGCATTTT.

This clone was seen a handful of times. CDR3 DNA: TGTGCCAGCAGCCGTCAGGGGGCGAACACCGGGGAGCTGTTTTTT. Its protein is CASSRQGANTGELFF. This chain connects TRBV7-2 to TRBJ2-2; 7 nucleotides line up with TRBD1. Germline lookup yields CDR1 SGHTA and CDR2 FQGNSA. The CDR3 contains 15 residues. V shed 5 bases and J 0 bases; nucleotides not matched to a gene: 3.